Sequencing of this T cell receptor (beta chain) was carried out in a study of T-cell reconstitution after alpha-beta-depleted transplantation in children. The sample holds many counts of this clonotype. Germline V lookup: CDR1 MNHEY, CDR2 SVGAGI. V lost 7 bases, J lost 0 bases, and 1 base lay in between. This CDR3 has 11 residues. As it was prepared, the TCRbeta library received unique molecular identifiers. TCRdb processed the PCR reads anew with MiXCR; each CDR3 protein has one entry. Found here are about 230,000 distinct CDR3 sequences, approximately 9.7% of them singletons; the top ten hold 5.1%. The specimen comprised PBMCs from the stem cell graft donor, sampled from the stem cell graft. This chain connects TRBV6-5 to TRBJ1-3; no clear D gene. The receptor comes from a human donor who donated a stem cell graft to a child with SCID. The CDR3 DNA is TGTGCCAGCAACTCTGGAAACACCATATATTTT. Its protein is CASNSGNTIYF.